Listed below are T cell receptor beta chains from one sample, sequenced in a study of regulatory T cells in long-lasting Graves disease. TCRdb reprocessed the multiplex PCR reads with MiXCR, giving one entry per CDR3 protein. The repertoire consists of 300,000 to 400,000 distinct CDR3 sequences, with 16% occurring once and the leading ten covering 25% to 30%. Another study also made use of these data, one on T cells in Graves' hyperthyroidism and ophthalmopathy.

The sample was peripheral blood mononuclear cells (PBMCs), taken at new diagnosis, from a patient treated with antithyroid drugs. The receptors stem from a man between 35 and 55 years old with Graves disease. Each CDR3 is given with its conserved first and last residue. D genes are given only for firm matches. A row's size may be missing; if present it is once, few, many or a size class.

v_call: TRBV2; clone_size: many; j_call: TRBJ2-3; d_call: NA; cdr3_nt: TGTGCCAGCAGTGAAGCGCTTCGGGGAGGGGGTAGCACAGATACGCAGTATTTT; cdr3_aa: CASSEALRGGGSTDTQYF
v_call: TRBV4-1; clone_size: few; j_call: TRBJ2-7; d_call: NA; cdr3_nt: TGCGCCAGCAGCCAAGCGAATGGTGCCTACGAGCAGTACTTC; cdr3_aa: CASSQANGAYEQYF
v_call: TRBV5-1; clone_size: many; j_call: TRBJ2-3; d_call: NA; cdr3_nt: TGCGCCAGCAGCTTGGAGGACGGGATGGATACGCAGTATTTT; cdr3_aa: CASSLEDGMDTQYF
v_call: TRBV27; clone_size: many; j_call: TRBJ1-1; d_call: NA; cdr3_nt: TGTGCCAGCAGGACCTTAACCCTAACTGAAGCTTTCTTT; cdr3_aa: CASRTLTLTEAFF
v_call: TRBV29-1; clone_size: NA; j_call: TRBJ1-2; d_call: NA; cdr3_nt: TGCAGCGTTGGTAAGGTTCCCTTTCCCGACGGCTACACCTTC; cdr3_aa: CSVGKVPFPDGYTF
v_call: TRBV7-2; clone_size: NA; j_call: TRBJ2-7; d_call: NA; cdr3_nt: TGTGCCAGCAGAGGTCCAGAAGCCTACGAGCAGTACTTC; cdr3_aa: CASRGPEAYEQYF
v_call: TRBV19; clone_size: NA; j_call: TRBJ1-5; d_call: NA; cdr3_nt: TGTGCCAGTAGTATAGGTGGCGATCAGCCCCAGCATTTT; cdr3_aa: CASSIGGDQPQHF
v_call: TRBV9; clone_size: many; j_call: TRBJ1-2; d_call: NA; cdr3_nt: TGTGCCAGCAGCACCCTAGCTAACTATGGCTACACCTTC; cdr3_aa: CASSTLANYGYTF
v_call: TRBV4-2; clone_size: NA; j_call: TRBJ1-4; d_call: NA; cdr3_nt: TGTGCCAGCAGCCAAGCTGGGGAGGGTGAAAAACTGTTTTTT; cdr3_aa: CASSQAGEGEKLFF
v_call: TRBV2; clone_size: many; j_call: TRBJ2-1; d_call: NA; cdr3_nt: TGTGCCAGCAAGCGGAGTTTTAACAATGAGCAGTTCTTC; cdr3_aa: CASKRSFNNEQFF
v_call: TRBV20-1; clone_size: many; j_call: TRBJ2-7; d_call: NA; cdr3_nt: TGCAGCGCAAGCGGGCTAGTGAGCTACGAGCAGTACTTC; cdr3_aa: CSASGLVSYEQYF
v_call: TRBV10-3; clone_size: NA; j_call: TRBJ2-1; d_call: NA; cdr3_nt: TGTGCCATCAGTCCCCCAGGGGCTGAGCAGTTCTTC; cdr3_aa: CAISPPGAEQFF
v_call: TRBV2; clone_size: many; j_call: TRBJ2-3; d_call: NA; cdr3_nt: TGTGCCAGCAGTGACTCAGATACGCAGTATTTT; cdr3_aa: CASSDSDTQYF
v_call: TRBV12-3/TRBV12-4; clone_size: few; j_call: TRBJ2-7; d_call: NA; cdr3_nt: TGTGCCAGCAGTTTACTGCGGGGAGCCTACGATGAGCAGTACTTC; cdr3_aa: CASSLLRGAYDEQYF
v_call: TRBV5-1; clone_size: NA; j_call: TRBJ2-6; d_call: NA; cdr3_nt: TGCGCCAGCAAGAGTGGAAACTCTGGGGCCAACGTCCTGACTTTC; cdr3_aa: CASKSGNSGANVLTF
v_call: TRBV9; clone_size: many; j_call: TRBJ2-5; d_call: NA; cdr3_nt: TGTGCCAGCAGCGTAGGTTACATACCGTCATCCCACCAAGAGACCCAGTACTTC; cdr3_aa: CASSVGYIPSSHQETQYF
v_call: TRBV6-1; clone_size: many; j_call: TRBJ2-7; d_call: TRBD1; cdr3_nt: TGTGCCAGCAGTCCTGGACAGGGCTACACCTACGAGCAGTACTTC; cdr3_aa: CASSPGQGYTYEQYF
v_call: TRBV5-4; clone_size: NA; j_call: TRBJ2-3; d_call: TRBD2; cdr3_nt: TGTGCCAGCAGCGGAATAGCGGGTCCCGGAGATACGCAGTATTTT; cdr3_aa: CASSGIAGPGDTQYF